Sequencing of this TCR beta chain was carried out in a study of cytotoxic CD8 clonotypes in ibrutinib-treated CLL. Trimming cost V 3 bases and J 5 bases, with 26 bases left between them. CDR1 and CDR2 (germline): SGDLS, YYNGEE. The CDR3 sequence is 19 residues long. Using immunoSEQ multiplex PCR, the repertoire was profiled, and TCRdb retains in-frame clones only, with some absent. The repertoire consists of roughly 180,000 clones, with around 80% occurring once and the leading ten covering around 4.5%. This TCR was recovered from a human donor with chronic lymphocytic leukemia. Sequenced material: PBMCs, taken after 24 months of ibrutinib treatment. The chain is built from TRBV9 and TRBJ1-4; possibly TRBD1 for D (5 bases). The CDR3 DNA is TGTGCCAGCAGCGCCGAGTGGGACGTCCCCCAACTAATAAATGAAAAACTGTTTTTT. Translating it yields CASSAEWDVPQLINEKLFF.